A selection of T cell receptor beta chains follows, all from one sample in a study of Graves' ophthalmopathy and Graves' hyperthyroidism. TCRdb re-derived calls from the multiplex PCR reads in MiXCR, one entry per CDR3 protein. The sample carries about 740,000 distinct CDR3 sequences, roughly 40% recorded once. The sample comprised peripheral blood. These receptors were collected from an adult man with Graves' ophthalmopathy. The CDR3 runs from the conserved cysteine through the conserved F or W. The D gene is left open where the match is weak. Part of the rows lack a size; the others show once, few, many or a class for expanded clones.

-,-,TRBV15,TRBJ1-2,CAASRLDSNYGYTF,TGTGCCGCCAGCAGACTCGACAGCAACTATGGCTACACCTTC
TRBD2,many,TRBV19,TRBJ2-7,CASGERDDYEQYF,TGTGCCAGCGGCGAGCGGGACGACTACGAGCAGTACTTC
-,-,TRBV2,TRBJ2-7,CASSLGGRVAEQYF,TGTGCCAGCAGTTTAGGCGGCAGGGTGGCCGAGCAGTACTTC
-,-,TRBV20-1,TRBJ2-5,CSARGLGGRGETQYF,TGCAGTGCTAGAGGTCTCGGGGGACGGGGAGAGACCCAGTACTTC
-,many,TRBV7-9,TRBJ2-5,CASSLVSVQETQYF,TGTGCCAGCAGCTTAGTGTCAGTTCAAGAGACCCAGTACTTC
TRBD2,few,TRBV7-9,TRBJ2-2,CASSLAGGVPTGELFF,TGTGCCAGCAGCCTAGCGGGGGGCGTACCGACCGGGGAGCTGTTTTTT
-,-,TRBV7-9,TRBJ2-3,CASSFISGGGDTQYF,TGTGCCAGCAGCTTCATTTCCGGGGGTGGAGATACGCAGTATTTT
-,many,TRBV4-3,TRBJ1-1,CASSQDSGNTEAFF,TGCGCCAGCAGCCAAGACAGTGGGAACACTGAAGCTTTCTTT
-,-,TRBV5-6,TRBJ2-7,CASSSWTTYEQYF,TGTGCCAGCAGCTCCTGGACAACCTACGAGCAGTACTTC
-,few,TRBV7-9,TRBJ2-7,CASSQETRSYEQYF,TGTGCCAGCAGCCAAGAGACCAGGTCCTACGAGCAGTACTTC
TRBD2,-,TRBV25-1,TRBJ2-2,CASSGTSGSGGAGELFF,TGTGCCAGCAGCGGGACTAGCGGGAGCGGGGGCGCCGGGGAGCTGTTTTTT
TRBD1,-,TRBV6-6,TRBJ2-7,CASSPTGEYEQYF,TGTGCCAGCAGTCCGACAGGGGAGTACGAGCAGTACTTC
-,-,TRBV9,TRBJ2-6,CASNEHSSGANVLTF,TGTGCCAGCAACGAACACAGCTCTGGGGCCAACGTCCTGACTTTC
-,-,TRBV16,TRBJ1-2,CASSPGLANYGYTF,TGTGCCAGCAGCCCCGGACTAGCTAACTATGGCTACACCTTC
-,few,TRBV19,TRBJ1-2,CASSIRTDDGYTF,TGTGCCAGTAGTATTAGGACGGACGATGGCTACACCTTC
-,-,TRBV20-1,TRBJ1-1,CSAPVGALNTEAFF,TGCAGTGCCCCCGTGGGGGCCTTGAACACTGAAGCTTTCTTT
-,-,TRBV20-1,TRBJ2-5,CSASLLALTETQYF,TGCAGTGCTAGTCTCCTAGCTTTAACGGAGACCCAGTACTTC
-,many,TRBV7-9,TRBJ2-7,CASSPQGRSYEQYF,TGTGCCAGCAGCCCCCAGGGACGCTCCTACGAGCAGTACTTC
-,-,TRBV2,TRBJ1-2,CASREGTENYGYTF,TGTGCCAGCAGGGAAGGGACTGAAAACTATGGCTACACCTTC
-,once,TRBV2,TRBJ2-1,CASRLGWGNEQFF,TGTGCCAGCAGGCTGGGATGGGGAAATGAGCAGTTCTTC
TRBD2,few,TRBV7-9,TRBJ2-5,CASSPGTSGRIETQYF,TGTGCCAGCAGCCCCGGGACTAGCGGGAGGATTGAGACCCAGTACTTC
-,few,TRBV7-9,TRBJ1-2,CASSLIRQGYSFLDGYTF,TGTGCCAGCAGCTTAATCAGGCAGGGATACTCTTTTCTTGATGGCTACACCTTC
TRBD1,-,TRBV19,TRBJ1-1,CASNSETGCTEAFF,TGTGCCAGTAATTCCGAGACAGGGTGCACTGAAGCTTTCTTT
-,few,TRBV29-1,TRBJ2-2,CSALVNLNTGELFF,TGCAGCGCCCTAGTTAACCTGAACACCGGGGAGCTGTTTTTT
-,-,TRBV6-5,TRBJ1-4,CASTAHNRHNEKLFF,TGTGCCAGCACCGCACACAACAGACATAATGAAAAACTGTTTTTT
-,many,TRBV7-2,TRBJ1-1,CASRTDEYTEAFF,TGTGCCAGCAGGACGGACGAGTACACTGAAGCTTTCTTT
TRBD1,many,TRBV25-1,TRBJ1-1,CASSGRTGVGNTEAFF,TGTGCCAGCAGTGGCCGGACAGGGGTTGGGAACACTGAAGCTTTCTTT
TRBD2,-,TRBV6-1,TRBJ2-7,CASRGGASGRSVEQYF,TGTGCCAGCCGGGGGGGGGCTAGCGGGAGGAGCGTCGAGCAGTACTTC
-,-,TRBV25-1,TRBJ1-2,CASSSSRETYGYTF,TGTGCCAGCTCATCCTCTAGGGAAACCTATGGCTACACCTTC
-,once,TRBV20-1,TRBJ2-5,CSARLGRAQETQYF,TGCAGTGCTAGACTTGGCAGGGCTCAAGAGACCCAGTACTTC
-,-,TRBV9,TRBJ1-2,CASSPLSTDVGYTF,TGTGCCAGCTCACCCCTAAGCACGGACGTAGGCTACACCTTC
TRBD1,many,TRBV6-5,TRBJ1-5,CASRPPGQENQPQHF,TGTGCCAGCAGGCCACCGGGACAGGAGAATCAGCCCCAGCATTTT
TRBD1,-,TRBV20-1,TRBJ2-7,CSGWDRDTYEQYF,TGCAGCGGATGGGACAGGGATACCTACGAGCAGTACTTC
-,-,TRBV9,TRBJ2-7,CASSSWTEGPYEQYF,TGTGCCAGCAGTTCATGGACAGAGGGCCCCTACGAGCAGTACTTC
-,few,TRBV7-2,TRBJ2-1,CASSLSPRSREQFF,TGTGCCAGCAGCTTATCCCCTCGCTCGCGCGAGCAGTTCTTC
TRBD1,-,TRBV29-1,TRBJ1-2,CSAPTGGEYYGYTF,TGCAGCGCCCCAACAGGGGGAGAGTACTATGGCTACACCTTC
TRBD1,many,TRBV25-1,TRBJ1-1,CAGSDRGPEAFF,TGTGCCGGCAGTGACAGGGGACCTGAAGCTTTCTTT
-,-,TRBV7-2,TRBJ1-4,CASSVTGSRGEKLFF,TGTGCCAGCAGTGTGACCGGGTCCCGCGGTGAAAAACTGTTTTTT
TRBD1,-,TRBV6-5,TRBJ1-4,CASRPYRGSGKLFF,TGTGCCAGCAGACCTTACAGGGGTAGTGGAAAACTGTTTTTT
TRBD1,few,TRBV2,TRBJ1-2,CASSPTGGAYGYTF,TGTGCCAGCAGCCCGACAGGGGGAGCCTATGGCTACACCTTC
TRBD1,many,TRBV7-2,TRBJ1-2,CASSLATGSTYGYTF,TGTGCCAGCAGCTTAGCGACAGGGTCCACCTATGGCTACACCTTC
-,-,TRBV11-2,TRBJ1-3,CASSLSGTPGNTIYF,TGTGCCAGCAGCTTATCCGGGACACCTGGAAACACCATATATTTT